This T cell receptor (beta chain) comes out of a study of CD8 T cells in Susac syndrome. There are 17 residues in the CDR3. The germline CDR1 and CDR2 sequences are LGHDT and YNNKEL (reference sequence). V shed 1 base, J shed 5 bases, and the junction held 6 bases outside the gene matches. Reverse transcription used about 0.45 to 1 ug RNA and random hexamers. The amplification used immunoSEQ multiplex PCR on TCR beta CDR3; it spanned 54 Vbeta and 13 Jbeta. TCRdb passed the immunoSEQ multiplex PCR reads through MiXCR, listing each CDR3 protein once. The sample includes some 60,000 distinct CDR3 sequences, 85% to 95% of them seen just once. TCR beta was sequenced from blood CD8+ and CD4+ T cells. Healthy donors constituted the controls, which were matched for age and sex. Through negative isolation, CD4+ and CD8+ T cells were obtained, while TEMRA cells were enriched using FACS.

The source is a human donor in good health. Sequencing was carried out using CD8+ T cells from PBMCs. The chain recombines TRBV3-1 with TRBJ2-1, with 12 bases matching TRBD2. Written as DNA, the CDR3 is TGTGCCAGCAGCCAAGTTACTAGCGGGGGGCCGCACAATGAGCAGTTCTTC. Protein product: CASSQVTSGGPHNEQFF.